This T cell receptor beta chain was captured by sequencing in a study of T cell changes during pregnancy in multiple sclerosis. Using immunoSEQ multiplex PCR, the repertoire was profiled, and TCRdb retains in-frame clones only, with some absent. The sample includes 40,000 to 45,000 clones, around 92% of them seen just once. Germline trimming cut 1 base from V and 6 bases from J; bases unmatched to any gene: 6. This CDR3 is 15 amino acids long. In germline, CDR1 is SNHLY, CDR2 FYNNEI. This sequence joins TRBV2 and TRBJ2-4, with 7 bases that match TRBD2. This TCR was sampled from a female donor with multiple sclerosis, enrolled in a pregnancy study. The material sequenced was peripheral blood. The CDR3 protein is CASSEGGSLGNIQYF. CDR3 in DNA: TGTGCCAGCAGTGAAGGCGGGAGTCTCGGAAACATTCAGTACTTC.